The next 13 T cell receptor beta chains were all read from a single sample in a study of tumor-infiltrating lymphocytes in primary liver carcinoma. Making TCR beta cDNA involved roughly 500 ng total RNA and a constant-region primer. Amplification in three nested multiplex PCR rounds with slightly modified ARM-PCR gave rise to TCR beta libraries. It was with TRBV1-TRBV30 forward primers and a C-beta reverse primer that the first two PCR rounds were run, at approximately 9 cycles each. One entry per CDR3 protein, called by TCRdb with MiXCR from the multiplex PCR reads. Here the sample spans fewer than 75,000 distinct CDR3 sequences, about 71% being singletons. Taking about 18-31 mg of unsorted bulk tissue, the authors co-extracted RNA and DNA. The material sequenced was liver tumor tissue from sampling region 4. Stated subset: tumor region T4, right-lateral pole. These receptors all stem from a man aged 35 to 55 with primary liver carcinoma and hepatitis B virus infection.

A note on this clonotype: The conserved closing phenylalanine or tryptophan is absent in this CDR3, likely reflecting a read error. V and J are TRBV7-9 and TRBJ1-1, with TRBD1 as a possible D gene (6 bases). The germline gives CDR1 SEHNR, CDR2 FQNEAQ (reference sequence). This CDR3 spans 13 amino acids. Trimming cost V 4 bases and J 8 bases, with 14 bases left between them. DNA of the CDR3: TGTGCCAGCAGCTCAGGGGCGGGCCCCGAAGCTTTCTGT. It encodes CASSSGAGPEAFC.

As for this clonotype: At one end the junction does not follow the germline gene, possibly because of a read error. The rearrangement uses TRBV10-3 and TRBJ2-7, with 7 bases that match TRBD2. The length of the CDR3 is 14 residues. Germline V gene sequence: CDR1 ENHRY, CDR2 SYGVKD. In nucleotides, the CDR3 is TGTGCGTGTACGACAGTGTCGGGACTATACGAGCAGTATTTC. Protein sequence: CACTTVSGLYEQYF.

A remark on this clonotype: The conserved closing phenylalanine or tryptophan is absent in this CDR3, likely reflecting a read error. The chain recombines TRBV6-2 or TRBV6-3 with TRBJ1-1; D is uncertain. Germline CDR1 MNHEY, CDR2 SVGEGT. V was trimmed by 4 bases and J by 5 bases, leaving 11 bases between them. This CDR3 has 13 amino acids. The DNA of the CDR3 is TGTGCCAGCAGTTCCTCCCTTCGTACTGAAGCTTTCTAT. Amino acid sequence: CASSSSLRTEAFY.

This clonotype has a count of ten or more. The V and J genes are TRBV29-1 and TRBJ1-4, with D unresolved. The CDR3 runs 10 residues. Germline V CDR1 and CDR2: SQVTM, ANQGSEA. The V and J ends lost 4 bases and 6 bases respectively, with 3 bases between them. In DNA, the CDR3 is TGCAGCGTTGGGCATGAAAAACTGTTTTTT. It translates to CSVGHEKLFF.

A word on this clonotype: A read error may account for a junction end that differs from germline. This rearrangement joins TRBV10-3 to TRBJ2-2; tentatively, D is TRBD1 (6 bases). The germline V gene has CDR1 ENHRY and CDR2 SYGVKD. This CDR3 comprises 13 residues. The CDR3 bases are TGTGTCATCAAGCGTAGGGACACCGGGGAGCTGTTTTTC. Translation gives CVIKRRDTGELFF.

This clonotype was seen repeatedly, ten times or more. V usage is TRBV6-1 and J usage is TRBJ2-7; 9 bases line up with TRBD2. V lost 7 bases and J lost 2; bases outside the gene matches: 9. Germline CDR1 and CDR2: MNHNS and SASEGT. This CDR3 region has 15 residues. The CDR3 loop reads CASTSSGSLTYEQYF. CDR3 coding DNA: TGTGCCAGCACGAGTAGCGGGAGCCTTACCTACGAGCAGTACTTC.

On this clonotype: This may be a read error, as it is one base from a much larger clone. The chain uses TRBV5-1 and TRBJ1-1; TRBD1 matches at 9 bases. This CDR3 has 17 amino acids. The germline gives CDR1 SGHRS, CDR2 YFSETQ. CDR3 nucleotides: TGCGCTAGCAGCCTCAACCCCCCGGGACAGGGACACACTGAAACTTTCTTT. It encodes CASSLNPPGQGHTETFF.

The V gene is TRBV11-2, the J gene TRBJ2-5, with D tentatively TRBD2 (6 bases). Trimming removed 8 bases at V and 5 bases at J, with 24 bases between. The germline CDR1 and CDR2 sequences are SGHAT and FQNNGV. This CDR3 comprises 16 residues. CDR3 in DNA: TGTGCCAGCGGCCAAACACATGGTGGGGGGAAGGAGACCCAGTACTTC. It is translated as CASGQTHGGGKETQYF.

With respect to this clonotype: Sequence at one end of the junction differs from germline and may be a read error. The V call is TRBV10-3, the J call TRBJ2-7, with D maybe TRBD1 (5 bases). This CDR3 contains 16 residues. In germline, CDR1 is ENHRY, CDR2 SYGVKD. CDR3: CAICETRQKRAYEQYF. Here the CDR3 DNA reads TGTGCCATCTGTGAGACCAGACAGAAGAGAGCCTACGAGCAGTACTTC.

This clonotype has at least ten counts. The CDR3 sequence is CASSTGLPGNTIYF. CDR3 in DNA: TGTGCCAGCTCGACAGGGCTACCTGGAAACACCATATATTTT. V and J are TRBV11-3 and TRBJ1-3, with 7 bases aligning to TRBD1. Germline assignment: CDR1 SGHNT and CDR2 YENEEA. The CDR3 has 14 amino acids. V trimming: 8 bases; J trimming: 2 bases; junction bases outside the gene matches: 6.

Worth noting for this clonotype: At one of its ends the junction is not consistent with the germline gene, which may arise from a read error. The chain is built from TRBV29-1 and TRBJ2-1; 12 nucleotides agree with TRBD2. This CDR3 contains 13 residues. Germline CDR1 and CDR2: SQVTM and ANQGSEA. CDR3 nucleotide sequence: TGCAGTGGGGGGACTAGCGGGTTCAATGAGCATTTCTTC. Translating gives CSGGTSGFNEHFF.

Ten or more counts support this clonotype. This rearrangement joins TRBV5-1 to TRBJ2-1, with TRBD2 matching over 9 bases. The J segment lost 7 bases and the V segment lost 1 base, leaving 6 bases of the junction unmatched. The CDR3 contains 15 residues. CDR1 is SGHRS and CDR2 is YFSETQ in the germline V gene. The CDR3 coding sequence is TGCGCCAGCAGCTTGAGTGTAGCGGGAGCTAATGAGCAGTTCTTC. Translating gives CASSLSVAGANEQFF.

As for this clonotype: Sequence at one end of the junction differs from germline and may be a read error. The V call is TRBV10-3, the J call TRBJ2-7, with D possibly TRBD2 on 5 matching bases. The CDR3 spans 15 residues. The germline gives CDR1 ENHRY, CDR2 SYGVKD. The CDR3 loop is CAISDIRLRTYEQYF. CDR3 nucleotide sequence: TGTGCTATCAGTGATATCAGGTTAAGGACTTACGAGCAGTACTTC.